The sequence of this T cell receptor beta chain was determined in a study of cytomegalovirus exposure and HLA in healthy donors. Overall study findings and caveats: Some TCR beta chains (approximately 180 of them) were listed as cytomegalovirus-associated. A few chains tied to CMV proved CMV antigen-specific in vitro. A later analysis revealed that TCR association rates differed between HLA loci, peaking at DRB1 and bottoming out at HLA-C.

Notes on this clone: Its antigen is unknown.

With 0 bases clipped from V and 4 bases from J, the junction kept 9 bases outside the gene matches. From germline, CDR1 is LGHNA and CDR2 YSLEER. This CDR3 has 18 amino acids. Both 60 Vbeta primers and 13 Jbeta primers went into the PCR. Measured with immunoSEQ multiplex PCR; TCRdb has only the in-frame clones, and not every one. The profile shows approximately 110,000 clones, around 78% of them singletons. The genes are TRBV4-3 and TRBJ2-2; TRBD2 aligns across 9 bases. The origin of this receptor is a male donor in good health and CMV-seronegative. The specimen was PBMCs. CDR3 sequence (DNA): TGCGCCAGCAGCCAAGATCGACTAGCGGCTTCGAGCACCGGGGAGCTGTTTTTT. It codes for CASSQDRLAASSTGELFF.